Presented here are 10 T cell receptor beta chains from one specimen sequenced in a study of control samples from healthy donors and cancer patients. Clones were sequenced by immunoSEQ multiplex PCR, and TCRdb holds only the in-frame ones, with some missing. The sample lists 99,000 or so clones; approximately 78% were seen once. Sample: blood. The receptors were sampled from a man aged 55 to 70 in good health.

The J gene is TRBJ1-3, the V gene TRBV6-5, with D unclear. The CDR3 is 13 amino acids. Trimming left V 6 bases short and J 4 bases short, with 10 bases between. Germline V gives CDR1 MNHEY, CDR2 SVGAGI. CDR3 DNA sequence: TGTGCCAGCAGGGCCAGATCGGGAAACACCATATATTTT. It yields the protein CASRARSGNTIYF.

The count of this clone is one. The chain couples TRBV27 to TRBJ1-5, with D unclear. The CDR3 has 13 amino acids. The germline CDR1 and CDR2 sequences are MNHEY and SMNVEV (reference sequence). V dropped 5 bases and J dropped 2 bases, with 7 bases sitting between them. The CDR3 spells CASSPQGNQPQHF. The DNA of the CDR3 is TGTGCCAGCAGTCCCCAAGGCAATCAGCCCCAGCATTTT.

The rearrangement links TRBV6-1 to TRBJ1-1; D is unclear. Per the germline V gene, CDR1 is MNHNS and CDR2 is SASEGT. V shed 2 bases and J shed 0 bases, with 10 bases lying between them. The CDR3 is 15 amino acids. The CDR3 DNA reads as TGTGCCAGCAGTGAATTGGGATTAATGAACACTGAAGCTTTCTTT. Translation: CASSELGLMNTEAFF.

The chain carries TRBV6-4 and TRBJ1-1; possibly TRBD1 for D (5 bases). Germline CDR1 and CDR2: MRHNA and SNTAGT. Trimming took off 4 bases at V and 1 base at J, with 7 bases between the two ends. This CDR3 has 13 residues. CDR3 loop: CASSVTGNTEAFF. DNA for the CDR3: TGTGCCAGCAGTGTCACAGGGAACACTGAAGCTTTCTTT.

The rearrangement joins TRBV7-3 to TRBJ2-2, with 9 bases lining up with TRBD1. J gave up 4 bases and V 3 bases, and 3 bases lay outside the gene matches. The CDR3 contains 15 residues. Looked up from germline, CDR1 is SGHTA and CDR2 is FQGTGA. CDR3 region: CASSFTGGGTGELFF. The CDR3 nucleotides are TGTGCCAGCAGCTTCACAGGGGGCGGCACCGGGGAGCTGTTTTTT.

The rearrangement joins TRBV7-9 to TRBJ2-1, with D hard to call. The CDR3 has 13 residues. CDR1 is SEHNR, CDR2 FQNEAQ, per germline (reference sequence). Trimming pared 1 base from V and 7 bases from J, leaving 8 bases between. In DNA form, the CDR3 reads TGTGCCAGCAGCTTAGGCGCGGTAAATGAGCAGTTCTTC. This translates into CASSLGAVNEQFF.

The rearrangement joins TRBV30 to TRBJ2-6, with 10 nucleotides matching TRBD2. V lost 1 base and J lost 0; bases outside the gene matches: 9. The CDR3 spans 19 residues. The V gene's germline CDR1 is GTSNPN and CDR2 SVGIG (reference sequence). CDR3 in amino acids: CAWSARKLAGSSGANVLTF. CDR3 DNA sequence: TGTGCCTGGAGTGCAAGGAAACTAGCGGGGTCCTCTGGGGCCAACGTCCTGACTTTC. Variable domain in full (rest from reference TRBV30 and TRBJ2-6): SQTIHQWPATLVQPVGSPLSLECTVEGTSNPNLYWYRQAAGRGLQLLFYSVGIGQISSEVPQNLSASRPQDRQFILSSKKLLLSDSGFYLCAWSARKLAGSSGANVLTFGAGSRLTVL.

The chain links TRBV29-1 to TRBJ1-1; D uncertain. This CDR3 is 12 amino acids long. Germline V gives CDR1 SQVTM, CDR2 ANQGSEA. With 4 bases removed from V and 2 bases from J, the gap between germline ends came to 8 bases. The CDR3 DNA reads TGCAGCGTTGCGTTAGTTAACACTGAAGCTTTCTTT. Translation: CSVALVNTEAFF. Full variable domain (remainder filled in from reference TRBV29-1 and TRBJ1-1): SAVISQKPSRDICQRGTSLTIQCQVDSQVTMMFWYRQQPGQSLTLIATANQGSEATYESGFVIDKFPISRPNLTFSTLTVSNMSPEDSSIYLCSVALVNTEAFFGQGTRLTVV.

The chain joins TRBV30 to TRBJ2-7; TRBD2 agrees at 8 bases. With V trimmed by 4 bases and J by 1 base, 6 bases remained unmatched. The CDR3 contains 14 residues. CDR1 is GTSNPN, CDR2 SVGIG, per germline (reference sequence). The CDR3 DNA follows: TGTGCCTGGACCCCGGGGGGGGCGTCCTACGAGCAGTACTTC. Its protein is CAWTPGGASYEQYF.

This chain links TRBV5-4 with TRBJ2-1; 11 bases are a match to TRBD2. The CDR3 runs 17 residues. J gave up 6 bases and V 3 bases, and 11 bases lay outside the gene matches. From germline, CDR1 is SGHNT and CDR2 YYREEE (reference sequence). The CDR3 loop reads CASSSLTLAGERNEQFF. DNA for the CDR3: TGTGCCAGCAGCTCATTAACACTAGCGGGAGAGCGCAATGAGCAGTTCTTC. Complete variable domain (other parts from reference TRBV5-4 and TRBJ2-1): ETGVTQSPTHLIKTRGQQVTLRCSSQSGHNTVSWYQQALGQGPQFIFQYYREEENGRGNFPPRFSGLQFPNYSSELNVNALELDDSALYLCASSSLTLAGERNEQFFGPGTRLTVL.